This TCR beta chain derives from a study of T cell repertoires in cytomegalovirus infection. Whole-study context: HLA-C-restricted CMV epitopes, recently identified, and well-studied HLA-B-restricted ones were used by the study.

Study findings and constraints: The ex vivo response was dominated by HLA-C-restricted CMV-specific TCR beta clonotypes. Public TCR beta family frequency separated CMV-and-HLA carriers, including in an independent cohort.

In the case of this clonotype: The antigen remains undetermined.

TCRdb recomputed calls from the reads with MiXCR, one row per CDR3 protein. The profile shows 80,000 or so distinct CDR3 sequences, more than 20% of them singletons. This TCR was sampled from a human donor in good health (CMV status not recorded). Some clones in this sample may be carry-over from other donors' samples. Sequencing was performed on CD8+ T cells from cultured PBMCs, taken from culture after CMV antigen stimulation.

CDR3 nucleotides: TGTGCCAGCAGCTTTTTCCGACAGGGCGTCACCGGGGAGCTGTTTTTT. It encodes CASSFFRQGVTGELFF. The chain is built from TRBV5-4 and TRBJ2-2, with 7 bases lining up with TRBD1. The CDR3 is 16 residues long. The germline gives CDR1 SGHNT, CDR2 YYREEE (reference sequence). Trimming took 2 bases from V and 4 from J; bases not matched to a gene: 8.